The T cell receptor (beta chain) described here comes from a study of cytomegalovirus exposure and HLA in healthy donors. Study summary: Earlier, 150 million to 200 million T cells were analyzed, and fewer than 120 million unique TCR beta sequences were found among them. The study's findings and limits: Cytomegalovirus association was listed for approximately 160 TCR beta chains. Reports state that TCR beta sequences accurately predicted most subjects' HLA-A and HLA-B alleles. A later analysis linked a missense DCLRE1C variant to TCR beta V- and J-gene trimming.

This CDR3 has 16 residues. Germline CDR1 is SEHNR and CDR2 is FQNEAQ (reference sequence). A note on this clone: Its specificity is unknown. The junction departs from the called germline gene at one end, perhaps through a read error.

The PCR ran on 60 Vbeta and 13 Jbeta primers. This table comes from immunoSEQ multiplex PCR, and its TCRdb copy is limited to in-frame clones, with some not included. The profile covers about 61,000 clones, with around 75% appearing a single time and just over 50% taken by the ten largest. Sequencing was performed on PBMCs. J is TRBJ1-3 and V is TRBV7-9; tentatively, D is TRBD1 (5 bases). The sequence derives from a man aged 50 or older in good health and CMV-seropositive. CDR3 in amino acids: CSSSPRGGSSGNAIYF. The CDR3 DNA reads TGTTCCAGCAGCCCCCGGGGCGGGAGCTCTGGAAACGCCATATATTTT.